This T cell receptor (beta chain) stems from a study of blood T cell repertoires in COVID-19. As for the study in general: Some COVID-19 samples were acute and others convalescent; all came from the United States, Italy and Spain. Nucleic acid was either cDNA or gDNA, and it came from T cells, B-cell-depleted T cells, or PBMCs.

As handled by the study authors: The authors estimated nucleated cell counts from reference gene primer amplification. Repertoires were generated with immunoSEQ multiplex PCR, while TCRdb's copy carries only in-frame clones and drops some. D and trimming were read from the DNA, whereas the V and J calls and clone size are those reported in that table. Of over 250,000 clones listed, around 90% are singletons. Seattle's cohort entered during active infection and was followed longitudinally. The CDR3 has 13 amino acids. J was trimmed by 12 bases and V by 8 bases; bases with no gene match: 11. The germline V gene encodes CDR1 MNHNY and CDR2 SVGAGI (reference sequence).

This rearrangement joins TRBV6-6 to TRBJ2-1; 9 nucleotides line up with TRBD1. The clonotype originates from a person under 30 with COVID-19, enrolled during active disease. Material: peripheral blood. The CDR3 bases are TGTGCCAGCGAATTAACAGGGGGCAGGTGGCAGTTCTTC. It yields the protein CASELTGGRWQFF.